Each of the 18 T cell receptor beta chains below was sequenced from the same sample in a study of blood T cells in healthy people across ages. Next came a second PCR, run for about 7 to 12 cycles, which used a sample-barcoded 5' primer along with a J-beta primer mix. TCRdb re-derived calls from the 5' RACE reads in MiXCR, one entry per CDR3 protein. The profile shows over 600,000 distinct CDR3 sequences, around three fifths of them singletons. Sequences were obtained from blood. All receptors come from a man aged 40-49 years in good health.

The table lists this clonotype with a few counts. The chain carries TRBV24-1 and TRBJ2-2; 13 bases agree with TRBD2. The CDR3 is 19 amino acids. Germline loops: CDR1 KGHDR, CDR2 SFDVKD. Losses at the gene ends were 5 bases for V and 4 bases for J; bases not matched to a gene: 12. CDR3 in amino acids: CATSGTGLAGVIGTGELFF. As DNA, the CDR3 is TGTGCCACCAGTGGGACTGGACTAGCGGGAGTTATTGGCACCGGGGAGCTGTTTTTT.

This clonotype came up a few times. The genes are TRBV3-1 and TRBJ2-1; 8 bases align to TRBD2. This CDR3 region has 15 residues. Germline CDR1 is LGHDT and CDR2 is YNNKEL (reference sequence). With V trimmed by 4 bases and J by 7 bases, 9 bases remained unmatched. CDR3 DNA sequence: TGTGCCAGCAGCCGGGCCGCACTAGCGGTTAATGAGCAGTTCTTC. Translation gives CASSRAALAVNEQFF.

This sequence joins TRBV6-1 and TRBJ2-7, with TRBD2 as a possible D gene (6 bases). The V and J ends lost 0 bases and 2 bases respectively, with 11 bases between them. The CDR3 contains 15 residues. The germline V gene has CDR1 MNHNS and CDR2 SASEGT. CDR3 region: CASSEASAGPYEQYF. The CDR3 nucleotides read TGTGCCAGCAGTGAAGCATCGGCGGGACCCTACGAGCAGTACTTC.

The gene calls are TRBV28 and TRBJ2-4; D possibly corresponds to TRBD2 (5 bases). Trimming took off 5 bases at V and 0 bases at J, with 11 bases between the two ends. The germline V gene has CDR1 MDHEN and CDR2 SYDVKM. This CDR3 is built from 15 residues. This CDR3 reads CASSRTGIAKNIQYF. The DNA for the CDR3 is TGTGCCAGCAGTAGAACGGGGATAGCCAAAAACATTCAGTACTTC.

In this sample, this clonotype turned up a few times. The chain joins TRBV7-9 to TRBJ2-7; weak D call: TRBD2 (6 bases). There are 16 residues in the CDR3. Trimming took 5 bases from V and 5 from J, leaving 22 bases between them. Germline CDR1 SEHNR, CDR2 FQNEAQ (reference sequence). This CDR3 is CASSIDHPNLADEQYF. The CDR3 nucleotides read TGTGCCAGCAGCATCGACCATCCCAACTTAGCGGACGAGCAGTACTTC.

CDR3 protein: CASSLVGQTQYF. In DNA form, the CDR3 reads TGTGCCAGCAGCTTAGTGGGCCAGACCCAGTACTTC. The chain carries TRBV7-2 and TRBJ2-5, with unresolved D. The CDR3 runs to 12 residues. Germline assignment: CDR1 SGHTA and CDR2 FQGNSA. V lost 1 base, J lost 6 bases, and 6 bases lay in between.

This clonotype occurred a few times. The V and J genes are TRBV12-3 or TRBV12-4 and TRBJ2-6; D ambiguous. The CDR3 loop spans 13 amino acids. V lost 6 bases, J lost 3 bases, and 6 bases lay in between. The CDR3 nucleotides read TGTGCCAGCAGCCCGGTTGGGGCCAACGTCCTGACTTTC. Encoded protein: CASSPVGANVLTF.

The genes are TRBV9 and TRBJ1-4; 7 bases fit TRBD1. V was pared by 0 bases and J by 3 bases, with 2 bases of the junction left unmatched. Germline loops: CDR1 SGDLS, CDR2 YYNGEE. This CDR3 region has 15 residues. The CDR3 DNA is TGTGCCAGCAGCGTAGAGGGACAGCCTAATGAAAAACTGTTTTTT. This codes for CASSVEGQPNEKLFF.

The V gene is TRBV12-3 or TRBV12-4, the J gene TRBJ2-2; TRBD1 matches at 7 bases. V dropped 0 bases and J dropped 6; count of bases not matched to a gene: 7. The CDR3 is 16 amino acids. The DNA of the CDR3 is TGTGCCAGCAGTTTAGCAGACAGGGTGCCTTCCGGGGAGCTGTTTTTT. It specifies CASSLADRVPSGELFF.

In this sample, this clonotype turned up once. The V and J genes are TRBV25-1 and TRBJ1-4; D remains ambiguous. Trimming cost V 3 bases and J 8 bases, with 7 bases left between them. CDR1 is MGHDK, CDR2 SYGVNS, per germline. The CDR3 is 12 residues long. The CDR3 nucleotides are TGTGCCAGCAGTGACCCCCGAGAAAAACTGTTTTTT. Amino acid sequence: CASSDPREKLFF.

The CDR3 region has the DNA TGTGCCAGCAGCCAAGGCGGTAGGACTAGCGTAAGTGAGCAGTTCTTC. This sequence encodes CASSQGGRTSVSEQFF. The chain couples TRBV3-1 to TRBJ2-1; 9 bases line up with TRBD2. The CDR3 has 16 residues. The junction had 10 bases not matched to a gene; V was cut back by 1 base and J by 9 bases. Per the germline V gene, CDR1 is LGHDT and CDR2 is YNNKEL (reference sequence).

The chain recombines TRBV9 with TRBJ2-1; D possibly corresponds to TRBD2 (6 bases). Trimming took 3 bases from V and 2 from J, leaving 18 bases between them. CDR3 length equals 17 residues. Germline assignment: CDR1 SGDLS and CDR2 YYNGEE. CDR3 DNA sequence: TGTGCCAGCAGCGGGGGGGAAGGGCAGGGTGCCTACAATGAGCAGTTCTTC. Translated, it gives CASSGGEGQGAYNEQFF.

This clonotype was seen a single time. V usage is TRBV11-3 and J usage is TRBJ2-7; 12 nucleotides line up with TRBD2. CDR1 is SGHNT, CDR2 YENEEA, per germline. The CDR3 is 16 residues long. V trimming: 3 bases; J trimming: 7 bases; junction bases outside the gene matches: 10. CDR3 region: CASSFTQLAGGSEQYF. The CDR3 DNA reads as TGTGCCAGCAGCTTTACCCAACTAGCGGGGGGATCAGAGCAGTACTTC.

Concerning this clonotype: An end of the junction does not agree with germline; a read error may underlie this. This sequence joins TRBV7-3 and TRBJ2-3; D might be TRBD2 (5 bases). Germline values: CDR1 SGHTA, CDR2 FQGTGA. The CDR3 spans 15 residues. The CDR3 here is CACSKTGISTDTQYF. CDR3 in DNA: TGTGCCTGCAGCAAAACCGGGATCAGCACAGATACGCAGTATTTT.

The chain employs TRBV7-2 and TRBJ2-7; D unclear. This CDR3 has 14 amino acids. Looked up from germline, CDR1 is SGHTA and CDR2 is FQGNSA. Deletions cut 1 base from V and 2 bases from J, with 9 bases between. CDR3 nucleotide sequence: TGTGCCAGCAGCTTAGGAATTAATACCTACGAGCAGTACTTC. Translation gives CASSLGINTYEQYF. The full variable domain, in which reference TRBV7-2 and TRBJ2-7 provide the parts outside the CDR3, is GAGVSQSPSNKVTEKGKDVELRCDPISGHTALYWYRQSLGQGLEFLIYFQGNSAPDKSGLPSDRFSAERTGGSVSTLTIQRTQQEDSAVYLCASSLGINTYEQYFGPGTRLTVT.

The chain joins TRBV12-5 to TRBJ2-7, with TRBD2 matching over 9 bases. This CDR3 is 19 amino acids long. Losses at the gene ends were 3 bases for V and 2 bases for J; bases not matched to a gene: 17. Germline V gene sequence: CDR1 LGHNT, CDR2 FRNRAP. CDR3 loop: CASGFRHATGTSRPYEQYF. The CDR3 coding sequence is TGTGCTAGTGGTTTCCGTCATGCCACCGGGACTAGCAGGCCCTACGAGCAGTACTTC.

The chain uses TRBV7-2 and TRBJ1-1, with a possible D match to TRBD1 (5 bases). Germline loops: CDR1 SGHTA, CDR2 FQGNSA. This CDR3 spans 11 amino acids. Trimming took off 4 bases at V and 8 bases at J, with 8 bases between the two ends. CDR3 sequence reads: CASSSGGEAFF. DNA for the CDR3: TGTGCCAGCAGCTCCGGGGGGGAAGCTTTCTTT.

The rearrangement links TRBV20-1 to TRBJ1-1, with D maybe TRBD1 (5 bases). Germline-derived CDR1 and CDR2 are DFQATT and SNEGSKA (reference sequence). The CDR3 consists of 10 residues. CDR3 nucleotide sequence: TGCAGGGGGCGCGGGACTGAAGCTTTCTTT. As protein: CRGRGTEAFF.